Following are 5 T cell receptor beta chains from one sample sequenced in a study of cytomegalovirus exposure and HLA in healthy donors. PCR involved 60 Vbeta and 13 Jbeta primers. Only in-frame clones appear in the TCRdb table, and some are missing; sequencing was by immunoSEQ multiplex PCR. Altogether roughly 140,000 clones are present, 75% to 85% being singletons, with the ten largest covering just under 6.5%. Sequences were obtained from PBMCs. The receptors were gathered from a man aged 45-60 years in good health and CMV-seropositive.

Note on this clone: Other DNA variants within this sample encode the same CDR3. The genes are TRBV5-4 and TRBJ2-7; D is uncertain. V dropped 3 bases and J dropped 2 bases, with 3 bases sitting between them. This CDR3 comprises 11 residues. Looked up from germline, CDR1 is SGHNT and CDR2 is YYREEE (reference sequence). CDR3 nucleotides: TGTGCCAGCAGCTCTACCTACGAGCAGTACTTC. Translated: CASSSTYEQYF.

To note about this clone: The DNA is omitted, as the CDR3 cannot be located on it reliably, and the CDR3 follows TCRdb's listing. The chain's CDR3 is CASSTSGVLGQPQHF. The chain employs TRBV5-5 and TRBJ1-5. With termini counted, the CDR3 has 15 amino acids. Germline-derived CDR1 and CDR2 are SGHKS and YYEKEE (reference sequence).

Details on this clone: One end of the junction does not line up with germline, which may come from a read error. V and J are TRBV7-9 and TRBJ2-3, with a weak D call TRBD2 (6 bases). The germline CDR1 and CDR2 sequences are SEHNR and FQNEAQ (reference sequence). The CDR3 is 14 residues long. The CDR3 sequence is CSSSLAAVWDTQYF. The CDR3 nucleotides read TGTTCCAGCAGCTTAGCGGCAGTATGGGATACGCAGTATTTT.

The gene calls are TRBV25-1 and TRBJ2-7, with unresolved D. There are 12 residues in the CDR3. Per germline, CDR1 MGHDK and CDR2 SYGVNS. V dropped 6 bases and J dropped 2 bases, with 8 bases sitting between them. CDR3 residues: CASSAGTYEQYF. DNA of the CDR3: TGTGCCAGCAGCGCCGGTACCTACGAGCAGTACTTC.

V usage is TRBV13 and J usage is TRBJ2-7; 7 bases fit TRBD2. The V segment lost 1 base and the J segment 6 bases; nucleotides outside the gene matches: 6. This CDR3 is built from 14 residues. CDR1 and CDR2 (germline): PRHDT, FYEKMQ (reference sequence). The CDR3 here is CASSLAAGAAEQYF. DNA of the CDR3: TGTGCCAGCAGCTTAGCTGCGGGAGCCGCCGAGCAGTACTTC.